The 19 T cell receptor beta chains reported below all come from one sample, sequenced in a study of early T cells in non-severe SARS-CoV-2 infection. TCRdb independently ran MiXCR on the 5' RACE reads; one entry per CDR3 protein. The sample includes 90,000 to 120,000 distinct CDR3 sequences, 11% seen only once; the top ten take approximately 6.9%. Sequencing used whole blood. The receptors were gathered from an adult who was a healthcare worker with PCR-confirmed SARS-CoV-2 infection or an uninfected control (not recorded which).

This clonotype has ten or more counts. This chain uses TRBV3-1 with TRBJ1-1, with 11 bases lining up with TRBD1. This CDR3 spans 16 amino acids. Germline V lookup: CDR1 LGHDT, CDR2 YNNKEL (reference sequence). V gave up 4 bases and J gave up 7 bases; unmatched junction bases: 11. The CDR3 nucleotides read TGTGCCAGCAGCCTCCGGGACAGGGGGGGGTATGGTGAAGCTTTCTTT. Translated: CASSLRDRGGYGEAFF.

In its sample, this clonotype was seen many times. J is TRBJ2-7 and V is TRBV6-5; 9 bases match TRBD2. J was trimmed by 4 bases and V by 6 bases; bases with no gene match: 10. The CDR3 has 15 amino acids. Germline values: CDR1 MNHEY, CDR2 SVGAGI. CDR3 protein: CASRGGGLARYEQYF. In DNA form, the CDR3 reads TGTGCCAGCAGGGGGGGAGGACTAGCGAGATACGAGCAGTACTTC.

CDR3 nucleotides: TGTGCCAGCAGGGACAGGGCGCAAGAGACCCAGTACTTC. The encoded protein is CASRDRAQETQYF. The chain has TRBV28 and TRBJ2-5; TRBD1 aligns across 8 bases. CDR1 MDHEN and CDR2 SYDVKM come from the germline V gene. CDR3 length equals 13 residues. V dropped 6 bases and J dropped 2; count of bases not matched to a gene: 2.

The chain carries TRBV7-2 and TRBJ1-3; D not resolved. Trimming pared 1 base from V and 8 bases from J, leaving 12 bases between. This CDR3 has 14 amino acids. Germline CDR1 and CDR2: SGHTA and FQGNSA. The CDR3: CASSLGTGRDTIYF. For the CDR3, the DNA is TGTGCCAGCAGCTTAGGGACCGGCCGAGACACCATATATTTT.

This clonotype was counted many times. The J gene is TRBJ2-1, the V gene TRBV7-9; maybe TRBD2 (5 bases). Trimming took 4 bases from V and 0 from J, leaving 13 bases between them. The CDR3 consists of 16 residues. Germline V gene data show CDR1 as SEHNR and CDR2 as FQNEAQ (reference sequence). The CDR3 loop is CASSSDFLSSYNEQFF. CDR3 coding DNA: TGTGCCAGCAGCTCGGACTTCCTAAGCTCCTACAATGAGCAGTTCTTC. The whole variable domain, filled in from reference TRBV7-9 and TRBJ2-1, reads DTGVSQNPRHKITKRGQNVTFRCDPISEHNRLYWYRQTLGQGPEFLTYFQNEAQLEKSRLLSDRFSAERPKGSFSTLEIQRTEQGDSAMYLCASSSDFLSSYNEQFFGPGTRLTVL.

The gene calls are TRBV10-3 and TRBJ2-1, with TRBD2 matching 16 bases. Looked up from germline, CDR1 is ENHRY and CDR2 is SYGVKD. CDR3 length: 13 residues. After removal of 6 bases from V and 16 bases from J, the junction contained 6 bases not matched to a gene. The CDR3 DNA follows: TGTGCCATCAGGGGACTAGCGGGAGGGCCTCATTTCTTC. Amino acids: CAIRGLAGGPHFF.

This clonotype has just a few counts. V usage is TRBV7-9 and J usage is TRBJ2-1; no definite D call. The CDR3 length is 14 residues. From germline, CDR1 is SEHNR and CDR2 FQNEAQ (reference sequence). Trimming pared 4 bases from V and 10 bases from J, leaving 17 bases between. The CDR3 loop reads CASSSGLLLSEQFF. CDR3 DNA: TGTGCCAGCAGCTCCGGCCTACTCCTTAGCGAGCAGTTCTTC.

This clonotype was seen more than once but under ten times. V is TRBV29-1 and J is TRBJ2-3, with D unclear. Trimming removed 4 bases from V and 2 bases from J, with 7 bases in between. CDR3 size: 12 residues. Germline V gives CDR1 SQVTM, CDR2 ANQGSEA. In nucleotides, the CDR3 is TGCAGCGTTGCGGAATACACAGATACGCAGTATTTT. This encodes CSVAEYTDTQYF.

This clonotype was seen many times. The V gene is TRBV7-2, the J gene TRBJ2-7; 7 positions agree with TRBD2. CDR1 and CDR2 (germline): SGHTA, FQGNSA. The CDR3 has 16 amino acids. The junction had 13 bases not matched to a gene; V was cut back by 6 bases and J by 2 bases. CDR3 amino acids: CASREREGGIPYEQYF. For the CDR3, the DNA is TGTGCCAGCAGAGAAAGGGAGGGCGGGATACCCTACGAGCAGTACTTC. Supplemented by reference TRBV7-2 and TRBJ2-7, the full variable domain reads GAGVSQSPSNKVTEKGKDVELRCDPISGHTALYWYRQSLGQGLEFLIYFQGNSAPDKSGLPSDRFSAERTGGSVSTLTIQRTQQEDSAVYLCASREREGGIPYEQYFGPGTRLTVT.

The CDR3 spells CASSREREADTQYF. The CDR3 nucleotides read TGTGCCAGCAGTCGGGAGCGGGAGGCAGATACGCAGTATTTT. This chain joins TRBV6-1 and TRBJ2-3, with TRBD2 identical over 9 bases. Germline values: CDR1 MNHNS, CDR2 SASEGT. With V trimmed by 5 bases and J by 4 bases, 4 bases remained unmatched. The length of the CDR3 is 14 residues.

V is TRBV9 and J is TRBJ2-5; 8 bases map to TRBD1. The CDR3 is 15 amino acids. The trim removed 0 bases at V and 4 bases at J, leaving 5 bases unmatched. Looked up from germline, CDR1 is SGDLS and CDR2 is YYNGEE. Here the CDR3 DNA reads TGTGCCAGCAGCGTAGCAGGGGGCAAAGGAGAGACCCAGTACTTC. Its protein is CASSVAGGKGETQYF.

V gene TRBV5-5 combines with J gene TRBJ1-5, with 8 bases fitting TRBD1. The V gene end was trimmed by 6 bases and the J gene end by 12 bases; junction bases not matched to a gene: 17. Germline CDR1 SGHKS, CDR2 YYEKEE (reference sequence). The CDR3 is made up of 15 amino acids. As DNA, the CDR3 is TGTGCCAGCACCCTGACAGGGGATACACTAAAGTGCCAGCATTTT. This sequence encodes CASTLTGDTLKCQHF.

This clonotype occurred a few times. This rearrangement joins TRBV7-2 to TRBJ2-7, with 8 bases identical to TRBD2. The CDR3 runs to 16 residues. The J segment lost 4 bases and the V segment lost 3 bases, leaving 11 bases of the junction unmatched. Per the germline V gene, CDR1 is SGHTA and CDR2 is FQGNSA. The CDR3 bases are TGTGCCAGCAGCTTCCCCCCCCGGGAGGGAAGGTACGAGCAGTACTTC. Amino acids: CASSFPPREGRYEQYF.

This clonotype appeared a few times. V usage is TRBV28 and J usage is TRBJ2-3, with TRBD2 matching over 7 bases. The CDR3 is 13 amino acids. Germline V gene lookup returns CDR1 MDHEN and CDR2 SYDVKM. V lost 8 bases to trimming and J lost 4 bases; unmatched junction nucleotides: 6. The CDR3 bases are TGTGCCAGCCTGAGCCGGGGGGCAGATACGCAGTATTTT. Translation gives CASLSRGADTQYF. The whole variable domain, remainder taken from reference TRBV28 and TRBJ2-3, is DVKVTQSSRYLVKRTGEKVFLECVQDMDHENMFWYRQDPGLGLRLIYFSYDVKMKEKGDIPEGYSVSREKKERFSLILESASTNQTSMYLCASLSRGADTQYFGPGTRLTVL.

This clonotype was counted many times. V is TRBV4-3 and J is TRBJ2-5; the D gene is possibly TRBD2 (5 bases). This CDR3 region has 13 residues. From germline, CDR1 is LGHNA and CDR2 YSLEER. The V gene lost 0 bases and the J gene lost 7 bases, with 9 bases spanning the gap. The CDR3 region has the DNA TGCGCCAGCAGCCAAGATCGGCGGGCGACCCAGTACTTC. Residues: CASSQDRRATQYF.

This clonotype was observed many times. The chain carries TRBV7-7 and TRBJ2-5; 7 positions agree with TRBD1. The CDR3 totals 15 residues. Germline V gene lookup returns CDR1 SSHAT and CDR2 FNYEAQ (reference sequence). The V and J ends lost 3 bases and 2 bases, in that order; junction bases with no gene match: 6. The CDR3 spells CASSLGQSAQETQYF. CDR3 nucleotides: TGTGCCAGCAGCTTGGGACAGTCGGCGCAAGAGACCCAGTACTTC. Using reference TRBV7-7 and TRBJ2-5 for the parts outside the CDR3, the full variable domain is GAGVSQSPRYKVTKRGQDVTLRCDPISSHATLYWYQQALGQGPEFLTYFNYEAQPDKSGLPSDRFSAERPEGSISTLTIQRTEQRDSAMYRCASSLGQSAQETQYFGPGTRLLVL.

This clonotype was observed a handful of times. The V and J genes are TRBV15 and TRBJ2-7; 7 bases agree with TRBD1. Germline-derived CDR1 and CDR2 are LNHNV and YYDKDF (reference sequence). This CDR3 spans 13 amino acids. With 8 bases clipped from V and 4 bases from J, the junction kept 8 bases outside the gene matches. The CDR3 loop is CATRDSPLYEQYF. CDR3 in DNA: TGTGCCACCCGGGACAGCCCTTTATACGAGCAGTACTTC. Full variable domain (rest looked up from reference TRBV15 and TRBJ2-7): DAMVIQNPRYQVTQFGKPVTLSCSQTLNHNVMYWYQQKSSQAPKLLFHYYDKDFNNEADTPDNFQSRRPNTSFCFLDIRSPGLGDTAMYLCATRDSPLYEQYFGPGTRLTVT.

This clonotype was seen a handful of times. The rearrangement links TRBV20-1 to TRBJ2-7; D remains unclear. Germline assignment: CDR1 DFQATT and CDR2 SNEGSKA (reference sequence). CDR3 length: 15 amino acids. Trimming shortened V by 0 bases and J by 0 bases, and 12 bases separated the two germline ends. The CDR3 spells CSARDSPNYSYEQYF. CDR3 DNA: TGCAGTGCTAGAGACTCTCCGAATTACTCCTACGAGCAGTACTTC.

This clonotype was counted ten times or more. The chain combines TRBV11-2 with TRBJ2-1, with D possibly being TRBD1 or TRBD2 (6 bases each). Germline V gene data show CDR1 as SGHAT and CDR2 as FQNNGV. The V end lost 5 bases, the J end lost 1 base, and 18 bases lay between the germline ends. The CDR3 loop spans 17 amino acids. CDR3 bases: TGTGCCAGCAGCCGTATAATTCGGGGGCTATCCTACAATGAGCAGTTCTTC. The encoded protein is CASSRIIRGLSYNEQFF.